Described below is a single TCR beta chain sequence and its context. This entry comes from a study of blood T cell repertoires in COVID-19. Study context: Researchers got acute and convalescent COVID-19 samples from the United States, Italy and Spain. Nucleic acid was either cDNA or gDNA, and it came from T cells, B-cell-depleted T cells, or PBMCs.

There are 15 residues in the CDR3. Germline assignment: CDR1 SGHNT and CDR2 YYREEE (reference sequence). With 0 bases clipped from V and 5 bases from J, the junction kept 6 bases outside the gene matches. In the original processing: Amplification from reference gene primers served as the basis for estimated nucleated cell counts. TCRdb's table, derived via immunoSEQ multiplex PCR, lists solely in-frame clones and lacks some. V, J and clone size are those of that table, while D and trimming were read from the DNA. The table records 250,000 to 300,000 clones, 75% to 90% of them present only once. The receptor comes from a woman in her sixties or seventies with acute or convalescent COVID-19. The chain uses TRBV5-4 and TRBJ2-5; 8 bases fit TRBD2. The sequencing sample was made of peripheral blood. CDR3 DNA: TGTGCCAGCAGCTTGGTCGGGGGGGGGCCGGAGACCCAGTACTTC. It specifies CASSLVGGGPETQYF.